The 22 T cell receptor beta chains reported below all come from one sample, sequenced in a study of blood T cell repertoires in COVID-19. The assay was immunoSEQ multiplex PCR, and TCRdb's table has in-frame clones only and misses some. Of about 280,000 clones in the sample, about 85% were seen once. Material for sequencing was peripheral blood. Every receptor here comes from a human donor in a cohort sampled during active COVID-19.

This chain uses TRBV19 with TRBJ2-3; TRBD2 matches 11 bases. With V trimmed by 6 bases and J by 2 bases, 4 bases remained unmatched. The CDR3 length is 15 residues. The V gene's germline CDR1 is LNHDA and CDR2 SQIVND (reference sequence). CDR3 DNA: TGTGCCAGTAGCCCTAGCGGGAGGAACACAGATACGCAGTATTTT. As protein: CASSPSGRNTDTQYF. Using reference TRBV19 and TRBJ2-3 for the parts outside the CDR3, the full variable domain is DGGITQSPKYLFRKEGQNVTLSCEQNLNHDAMYWYRQDPGQGLRLIYYSQIVNDFQKGDIAEGYSVSREKKESFPLTVTSAQKNPTAFYLCASSPSGRNTDTQYFGPGTRLTVL.

This clone was observed once. The rearrangement links TRBV5-1 to TRBJ2-2, with TRBD2 matching over 13 bases. The CDR3 sequence is 15 residues long. V shed 5 bases and J 3 bases; nucleotides not matched to a gene: 1. Germline CDR1 reads SGHRS; CDR2 reads YFSETQ. Here the CDR3 DNA reads TGCGCCAGCAGAGGGACTAGCGGGGACACCGGGGAGCTGTTTTTT. Its protein is CASRGTSGDTGELFF. Full variable domain (missing parts from reference TRBV5-1 and TRBJ2-2): KAGVTQTPRYLIKTRGQQVTLSCSPISGHRSVSWYQQTPGQGLQFLFEYFSETQRNKGNFPGRFSGRQFSNSRSEMNVSTLELGDSALYLCASRGTSGDTGELFFGEGSRLTVL.

V is TRBV27 and J is TRBJ2-7, with D perhaps TRBD2 (7 bases). Trimming cost V 5 bases and J 2 bases, with 16 bases left between them. The CDR3 covers 15 residues. The V gene's germline CDR1 is MNHEY and CDR2 SMNVEV (reference sequence). The CDR3 loop is CASSPSGEGPYEQYF. CDR3 coding DNA: TGTGCCAGCAGTCCTTCAGGGGAGGGGCCCTACGAGCAGTACTTC.

V gene TRBV3-1 (or the pseudogene TRBV3-2) combines with J gene TRBJ2-2, with 8 bases fitting TRBD2. The CDR3 has 18 residues. V was pared by 2 bases and J by 0 bases, with 8 bases of the junction left unmatched. Germline loops: CDR1 LGHDT, CDR2 YNNKEL (reference sequence). The CDR3 DNA reads TGTGCCAGCAGCCAAAGCCGTAGCGGGACCGCGAACACCGGGGAGCTGTTTTTT. It is translated as CASSQSRSGTANTGELFF.

The gene calls are TRBV18 and TRBJ1-4, with TRBD1 matching 7 bases. Unmatched junction bases numbered 4, after V lost 4 bases and J lost 5 bases. The germline V gene has CDR1 KGHSH and CDR2 LQKENI. CDR3 length equals 14 residues. CDR3 in DNA: TGTGCCAGCTCACGGGGACAGAGAAATGAAAAACTGTTTTTT. Translation gives CASSRGQRNEKLFF.

This clone came up once. The chain employs TRBV6-6 and TRBJ1-5; tentatively, D is TRBD1 (6 bases). CDR1 MNHNY and CDR2 SVGAGI come from the germline V gene (reference sequence). V lost 4 bases and J 6 bases, leaving 16 bases between the germline ends. CDR3 length equals 15 residues. The chain's CDR3 is CASSSSQGRAQPQHF. CDR3 bases: TGTGCCAGCAGTTCAAGCCAGGGGAGGGCTCAGCCCCAGCATTTT.

The rearrangement joins TRBV2 to TRBJ1-2; possibly TRBD1 for D (5 bases). V was shortened by 7 bases and J by 6 bases, with 27 bases between the two germline ends. The CDR3 has 17 residues. CDR1 is SNHLY and CDR2 is FYNNEI in the germline V gene. The CDR3 bases are TGTGCCAGCATTAAGTTAAGTCAAATCGCAGGGCTTGATGGCTACACCTTC. Protein product: CASIKLSQIAGLDGYTF.

This clone was recorded only once. This sequence joins TRBV27 and TRBJ2-2; 11 bases are shared with TRBD2. Per the germline V gene, CDR1 is MNHEY and CDR2 is SMNVEV (reference sequence). The CDR3 is 17 amino acids. Trimming at V came to 3 bases and at J to 4 bases, leaving 7 bases not matched to a gene. The chain's CDR3 is CASSFVAGGPATGELFF. The CDR3 DNA sequence: TGTGCCAGCAGTTTTGTAGCGGGAGGGCCGGCCACCGGGGAGCTGTTTTTT.

The chain links TRBV3-1 (or the pseudogene TRBV3-2) to TRBJ2-7; 11 nucleotides agree with TRBD2. Unmatched junction bases numbered 7, after V lost 2 bases and J lost 1 base. Germline assignment: CDR1 LGHDT and CDR2 YNNKEL (reference sequence). This CDR3 has 17 residues. CDR3 sequence: CASSQITSGSLSYEQYF. The CDR3, as DNA: TGTGCCAGCAGCCAAATAACTAGCGGGAGTTTGTCCTACGAGCAGTACTTC.

This clone was seen just once. The genes are TRBV5-1 and TRBJ1-5; D is undetermined. Between the trimmed V and J ends, which lost 0 bases and 5 bases, there was a span of 6 bases. CDR3 length: 13 amino acids. Germline assignment: CDR1 SGHRS and CDR2 YFSETQ. This CDR3 reads CASSLARDQPQHF. Here the CDR3 DNA reads TGCGCCAGCAGCTTGGCGCGGGATCAGCCCCAGCATTTT.

The V and J genes are TRBV27 and TRBJ2-6, with 11 nucleotides matching TRBD1. CDR3 length equals 21 residues. Trimming at V came to 5 bases and at J to 4 bases, leaving 19 bases not matched to a gene. Germline CDR1 is MNHEY and CDR2 is SMNVEV (reference sequence). The CDR3, as DNA: TGTGCCAGCAGTCCACCACCGGGCGTCGGGACAGGGGGTCTGGGGGCCAACGTCCTGACTTTC. It yields the protein CASSPPPGVGTGGLGANVLTF. The full variable domain, completed using reference TRBV27 and TRBJ2-6, is EAQVTQNPRYLITVTGKKLTVTCSQNMNHEYMSWYRQDPGLGLRQIYYSMNVEVTDKGDVPEGYKVSRKEKRNFPLILESPSPNQTSLYFCASSPPPGVGTGGLGANVLTFGAGSRLTVL.

This rearrangement joins TRBV5-1 to TRBJ2-1; a weak D match, TRBD1 (6 bases). Per germline, CDR1 SGHRS and CDR2 YFSETQ. Trimming left V 3 bases short and J 11 bases short, with 18 bases between. This CDR3 contains 14 residues. The CDR3 reads CASSYGQIPPKQFF. The CDR3 DNA follows: TGCGCCAGCAGCTACGGACAGATTCCCCCCAAGCAGTTCTTC.

The chain couples TRBV28 to TRBJ2-3, with a possible D match to TRBD2 (6 bases). The CDR3 is 14 amino acids. In germline, CDR1 is MDHEN, CDR2 SYDVKM. With 1 base removed from V and 4 bases from J, the gap between germline ends came to 9 bases. The chain's CDR3 is CASSLSSGSDTQYF. Written as DNA, the CDR3 is TGTGCCAGCAGTTTATCCAGCGGGTCAGATACGCAGTATTTT.

V is TRBV2 and J is TRBJ2-5, with 8 positions matching TRBD1. Germline loops: CDR1 SNHLY, CDR2 FYNNEI. Trimming removed 9 bases from V and 9 bases from J; junction bases left unmatched: 12. This CDR3 region has 13 residues. Here the CDR3 reads CASGGQGGWSQYF. The CDR3 coding sequence is TGTGCCAGTGGAGGACAGGGTGGTTGGTCCCAGTACTTC. Full variable domain (outside the CDR3, taken from reference TRBV2 and TRBJ2-5): EPEVTQTPSHQVTQMGQEVILRCVPISNHLYFYWYRQILGQKVEFLVSFYNNEISEKSEIFDDQFSVERPDGSNFTLKIRSTKLEDSAMYFCASGGQGGWSQYFGPGTRLLVL.

This clone came up once. The chain has TRBV3-1 (or the pseudogene TRBV3-2) and TRBJ1-1, with D unresolved. The CDR3 extends over 13 amino acids. Germline CDR1 and CDR2: LGHDT and YNNKEL (reference sequence). V lost 2 bases, J lost 6 bases, and 10 bases lay in between. This CDR3 reads CASSQYPEAEAFF. The CDR3 DNA is TGTGCCAGCAGCCAATACCCGGAGGCTGAAGCTTTCTTT.

This clone came up once. For the CDR3, the DNA is TGTGCCAGCAGCTTAAGGGGGCAAGAAAAACTGTTTTTT. It translates to CASSLRGQEKLFF. The genes are TRBV7-2 and TRBJ1-4, with TRBD1 identical over 7 bases. Germline CDR1 reads SGHTA; CDR2 reads FQGNSA. V was clipped by 2 bases and J by 8 bases; unmatched bases: 2. This CDR3 is built from 13 residues. Looking up the rest from reference TRBV7-2 and TRBJ1-4 gives the full variable domain: GAGVSQSPSNKVTEKGKDVELRCDPISGHTALYWYRQSLGQGLEFLIYFQGNSAPDKSGLPSDRFSAERTGGSVSTLTIQRTQQEDSAVYLCASSLRGQEKLFFGSGTQLSVL.

This clone was seen a single time. The V call is TRBV3-1 (or the pseudogene TRBV3-2), the J call TRBJ2-7; TRBD2 agrees at 7 bases. The germline gives CDR1 LGHDT, CDR2 YNNKEL (reference sequence). The length of the CDR3 is 17 residues. The J segment lost 2 bases and the V segment lost 2 bases, leaving 12 bases of the junction unmatched. Written as DNA, the CDR3 is TGTGCCAGCAGCCAACAGGCAACACGGGGGGTACCCTACGAGCAGTACTTC. This encodes CASSQQATRGVPYEQYF.

On this clone: This CDR3 is also generated by other DNA sequences in the sample. The gene calls are TRBV7-2 and TRBJ1-1; the match to TRBD1 covers 8 bases. V lost 2 bases to trimming and J lost 4 bases; unmatched junction nucleotides: 0. The CDR3 is made up of 13 amino acids. Germline V gene data show CDR1 as SGHTA and CDR2 as FQGNSA. Here the CDR3 reads CASSLTGGTEAFF. In nucleotides, the CDR3 is TGTGCCAGCAGCTTAACAGGGGGCACTGAAGCTTTCTTT.

The chain combines TRBV3-1 (or the pseudogene TRBV3-2) with TRBJ1-2; D is unresolved. V lost 5 bases, J lost 6 bases, and 10 bases lay in between. The CDR3 is 12 amino acids. From germline, CDR1 is LGHDT and CDR2 YNNKEL (reference sequence). CDR3 coding DNA: TGTGCCAGCAGCTTTCGGGAGCATGGCTACACCTTC. Its protein is CASSFREHGYTF.

The chain is built from TRBV7-2 and TRBJ1-5; D remains ambiguous. This CDR3 is 14 amino acids long. Germline assignment: CDR1 SGHTA and CDR2 FQGNSA. Trimming cost V 4 bases and J 7 bases, with 14 bases left between them. CDR3 protein: CASSSDTSNQPQHF. The CDR3 DNA follows: TGTGCCAGCAGCTCCGACACATCAAACCAGCCCCAGCATTTT.

This chain connects TRBV7-9 to TRBJ1-2, with TRBD1 identical over 9 bases. There are 16 residues in the CDR3. V was clipped by 8 bases and J by 1 base; unmatched bases: 11. The germline V gene encodes CDR1 SEHNR and CDR2 FQNEAQ (reference sequence). CDR3 protein: CASLRGTGNINYGYTF. CDR3 coding DNA: TGTGCCAGCTTACGAGGGACAGGGAATATTAACTATGGCTACACCTTC.

This rearrangement joins TRBV5-4 to TRBJ1-1; D is perhaps TRBD1 (5 bases). The CDR3 runs to 15 residues. The germline V gene encodes CDR1 SGHNT and CDR2 YYREEE (reference sequence). The V and J ends lost 1 base and 0 bases respectively, with 10 bases between them. CDR3 loop: CASSLTGRMNTEAFF. As DNA, the CDR3 is TGTGCCAGCAGCTTGACAGGCCGAATGAACACTGAAGCTTTCTTT. Full variable domain (rest looked up from reference TRBV5-4 and TRBJ1-1): ETGVTQSPTHLIKTRGQQVTLRCSSQSGHNTVSWYQQALGQGPQFIFQYYREEENGRGNFPPRFSGLQFPNYSSELNVNALELDDSALYLCASSLTGRMNTEAFFGQGTRLTVV.